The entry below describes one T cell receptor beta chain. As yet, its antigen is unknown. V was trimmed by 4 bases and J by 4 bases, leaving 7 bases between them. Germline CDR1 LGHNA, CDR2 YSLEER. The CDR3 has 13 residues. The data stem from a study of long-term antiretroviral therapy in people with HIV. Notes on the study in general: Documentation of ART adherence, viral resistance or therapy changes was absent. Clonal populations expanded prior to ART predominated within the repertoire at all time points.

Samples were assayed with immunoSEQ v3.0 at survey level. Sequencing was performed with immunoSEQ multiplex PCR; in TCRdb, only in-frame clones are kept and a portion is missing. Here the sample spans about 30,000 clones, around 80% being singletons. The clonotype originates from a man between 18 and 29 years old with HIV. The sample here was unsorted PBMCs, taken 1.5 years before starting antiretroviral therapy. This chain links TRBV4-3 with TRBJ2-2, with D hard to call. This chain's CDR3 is CASSLHPTGELFF. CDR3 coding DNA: TGCGCCAGCAGCCTCCACCCCACCGGGGAGCTGTTTTTT.